Listed below are T cell receptor beta chains from one sample, sequenced in a study of OX40 agonist ivuxolimab in advanced cancers. Measured with immunoSEQ multiplex PCR; TCRdb has only the in-frame clones, and not every one. The sample includes approximately 77,000 clones, about 80% seen only once; the top ten take roughly 0.48%. Specimen: CD4+ or CD8+ T cells sorted from blood, collected in a trial of the OX40 agonist ivuxolimab. These receptors were taken from an adult with an advanced solid tumor such as melanoma, head and neck, liver or kidney cancer. The CDR3 runs from the conserved cysteine through the conserved F or W. Fields, in order: J gene, V gene, clone size, CDR3 protein. Clone size is stated in some rows and not others, as once, few, many or a class when expanded.

>TRBJ1-1|TRBV2|-
CASYRTGWNTEAFF
>TRBJ1-2|TRBV6-5|once
CASSRGSGYTF
>TRBJ1-2|TRBV7-2|-
CASSRAGGRTNYGYTF
>TRBJ1-1|TRBV19|-
CASSITRGTEAFF
>TRBJ1-5|TRBV7-2|once
CASSFQINQPQHF
>TRBJ2-1|TRBV7-3|-
CASSAIGSYNEQFF
>TRBJ2-5|TRBV18|once
CASSPLGTSGQETQYF
>TRBJ1-6|TRBV19|-
CASSSRQGISPLHF
>TRBJ1-2|TRBV5-1|few
CASSLGRGNYGYTF
>TRBJ2-1|TRBV5-4|-
CASSFASSGRAAGEQFF
>TRBJ2-1|TRBV7-3|-
CASSVRDRGPYGPNNEQFF
>TRBJ2-3|TRBV5-4|-
CASSLDRGADTQYF
>TRBJ2-5|TRBV15|-
CATSRDRQQETQYF
>TRBJ2-1|TRBV11-3|-
CASSLLLDNEQFF
>TRBJ2-2|TRBV18|-
CASSPMRNTGELFF
>TRBJ1-1|TRBV6-5|once
CASSSPGGNTEAFF
>TRBJ2-3|TRBV7-8|once
CASSLEGTSGPDTQYF
>TRBJ2-3|TRBV11-3|-
CASSPFGQGGDTQYF
>TRBJ1-1|TRBV7-9|-
CASTPGGNTEAFF
>TRBJ2-2|TRBV11-1|once
CASSLALDTGELFF
>TRBJ2-1|TRBV7-2|few
CASSWTGTREGNEQFF
>TRBJ1-1|TRBV19|-
CASSTVQGASTEAFF
>TRBJ1-2|TRBV30|-
CAWSVLSGTGYGYTF
>TRBJ2-1|TRBV30|-
CAWSLGKVFDEQFF
>TRBJ2-2|TRBV4-1|-
CASSQPISTSTGELFF
>TRBJ2-7|TRBV5-4|-
CASSRQSGGAYEQYF
>TRBJ1-6|TRBV28|-
CASSSGQINSPLHF
>TRBJ2-4|TRBV30|-
CACSGRGGKNIQYF
>TRBJ1-4|TRBV7-9|few
CASSLGDRIGEKLFF
>TRBJ2-2|TRBV6-6|-
CASSYPGQGTGELFF
>TRBJ2-5|TRBV10-3|-
CAISRDSQETQYF
>TRBJ1-6|TRBV10-3|-
CAISLGLNSPLHF
>TRBJ2-7|TRBV2|-
CASKLDRGYEQYF
>TRBJ2-5|TRBV6-5|-
CASSYSDRDPETQYF
>TRBJ1-1|TRBV2|few
CASRTDIGTEAFF
>TRBJ2-5|TRBV9|-
CASSVNGGETQYF
>TRBJ2-1|TRBV5-4|-
CASSLSGGGEQFF
>TRBJ1-2|TRBV18|-
CASSPDRFASGYTF
>TRBJ2-3|TRBV6-4|-
CASSGDPGLADTDTQYF
>TRBJ2-3|TRBV7-2|once
CASSRTSGARTDTQYF
>TRBJ1-3|TRBV6-1|-
CATQEQSSGNTIYF
>TRBJ2-4|TRBV7-3|-
CASSSGPGVGNIQYF
>TRBJ2-2|TRBV7-9|once
CASSPGGLAAAGELFF
>TRBJ1-3|TRBV18|-
CASCPDLLSGNTIYF
>TRBJ1-2|TRBV7-2|-
CASSVRPGQGMNYGYTF
>TRBJ1-4|TRBV11-2|few
CASRTTATNEKLFF
>TRBJ1-1|TRBV14|-
CASSQGQGVRTRTEAFF
>TRBJ1-2|TRBV30|few
CAWSRDRAYSRYGYTF